A single sample is the source of the 6 T cell receptor beta chains below, sequenced in a study of somatic mutations in cytotoxic T cells in rheumatoid arthritis. Measured with immunoSEQ multiplex PCR; TCRdb has only the in-frame clones, and not every one. The table has roughly 2,200 clones, roughly four fifths seen once; the top ten hold 40% to 45%. What was sequenced was CD8+ T cells sorted from blood. The origin of the receptors is a woman between 35 and 50 years old with rheumatoid arthritis.

With respect to this clone: A far larger clone lies a single base away; this is likely a read error. The sample contains more than one DNA sequence encoding this CDR3. The chain carries TRBV5-1 and TRBJ1-3, with a weak D call TRBD1 (6 bases). This CDR3 has 16 residues. Per germline, CDR1 SGHRS and CDR2 YFSETQ. Here the CDR3 DNA reads TGCGCCAGCAGCGCGGACAGTCAGAGCTCTGGCAACACCATATATTTT. It translates to CASSADSQSSGNTIYF.

The rearrangement uses TRBV4-1 and TRBJ2-7; TRBD2 is a possible D gene (6 bases). Germline V gene sequence: CDR1 MGHRA, CDR2 YSYEKL. CDR3 size: 14 residues. The V end was cut by 4 bases, the J end by 2 bases, with 12 bases between. In DNA, the CDR3 is TGCGCCAGCAGCCTGCGGGACGGTCCCTACGAGCAGTACTTC. This sequence encodes CASSLRDGPYEQYF.

V is TRBV5-5 and J is TRBJ2-7; 10 nucleotides align to TRBD1. Germline loops: CDR1 SGHKS, CDR2 YYEKEE (reference sequence). V dropped 4 bases and J dropped 5; count of bases not matched to a gene: 12. This CDR3 has 16 residues. CDR3 DNA sequence: TGTGCCAGCAGCGAGACAGGGGGCTCTAGGATCGACGAGCAGTACTTC. It codes for CASSETGGSRIDEQYF.

This chain uses TRBV5-4 with TRBJ1-5, with TRBD1 identical over 9 bases. The germline CDR1 and CDR2 sequences are SGHNT and YYREEE (reference sequence). V shed 8 bases and J 0 bases; nucleotides not matched to a gene: 15. CDR3 length: 18 amino acids. CDR3 DNA: TGTGCCAGATCGCTTCTGGACAGGGGAGAGACTAGCAATCAGCCCCAGCATTTT. This codes for CARSLLDRGETSNQPQHF.

V is TRBV4-3 and J is TRBJ1-5; D perhaps matches TRBD1 (5 bases). The CDR3 totals 15 residues. Trimming took off 1 base at V and 4 bases at J, with 11 bases between the two ends. Germline assignment: CDR1 LGHNA and CDR2 YSLEER. In DNA form, the CDR3 reads TGCGCCAGCAGCCAAGGAATTCAGGGAAATCAGCCCCAGCATTTT. This gives the protein CASSQGIQGNQPQHF.

The J gene is TRBJ1-1, the V gene TRBV9; D is perhaps TRBD1 (5 bases). From germline, CDR1 is SGDLS and CDR2 YYNGEE. Trimming removed 3 bases at V and 3 bases at J, with 12 bases between. CDR3 length equals 14 residues. The CDR3 DNA reads as TGTGCCAGCAGCGCCCCCGGGGGTCACACTGAAGCTTTCTTT. Amino acids: CASSAPGGHTEAFF.